These 23 T cell receptor beta chains originate from one sample sequenced in a study of technical replicates of blood from a handful of donors. Data came from immunoSEQ multiplex PCR; TCRdb stores just in-frame clones and leaves some out. The data show over 55,000 clones, 95% to 97% seen once. Sequenced sample: T cells isolated from PBMCs. Receptor source: a human donor in good health.

The genes are TRBV14 and TRBJ1-3, with 8 bases identical to TRBD1. After removal of 4 bases from V and 0 bases from J, the junction contained 11 bases not matched to a gene. Germline CDR1 is SGHDN and CDR2 is FVKESK. The CDR3 has 18 residues. The DNA of the CDR3 is TGTGCCAGCAGCCGAATTAGGACAGGGACCCACTCTGGAAACACCATATATTTT. Translating gives CASSRIRTGTHSGNTIYF.

The chain joins TRBV4-2 to TRBJ1-2; 8 bases are a match to TRBD1. The CDR3 runs 11 residues. Germline V lookup: CDR1 LGHNA, CDR2 YNFKEQ. After removal of 8 bases from V and 7 bases from J, the junction contained 3 bases not matched to a gene. The CDR3 protein is CASGQGGGYTF. The CDR3 DNA sequence: TGTGCCAGCGGACAGGGCGGTGGCTACACCTTC.

The genes are TRBV9 and TRBJ2-3, with 7 nucleotides matching TRBD2. CDR1 is SGDLS, CDR2 YYNGEE, per germline. The CDR3 consists of 16 residues. With V trimmed by 6 bases and J by 0 bases, 10 bases remained unmatched. The CDR3 coding sequence is TGTGCCAGCACCACAGAGTCGGGGGGAAGCACAGATACGCAGTATTTT. This sequence encodes CASTTESGGSTDTQYF. Complete variable domain (other parts from reference TRBV9 and TRBJ2-3): DSGVTQTPKHLITATGQRVTLRCSPRSGDLSVYWYQQSLDQGLQFLIQYYNGEERAKGNILERFSAQQFPDLHSELNLSSLELGDSALYFCASTTESGGSTDTQYFGPGTRLTVL.

For the CDR3, the DNA is TGTGCCAGCCGGGGGGGGGTCTCCTATAATTCACCCCTCCACTTT. Its translation is CASRGGVSYNSPLHF. This rearrangement joins TRBV27 to TRBJ1-6; a weak D match, TRBD1 (5 bases). The CDR3 is made up of 15 amino acids. V gave up 8 bases and J gave up 0 bases, with 11 bases separating them. Germline-derived CDR1 and CDR2 are MNHEY and SMNVEV (reference sequence).

CDR3 in amino acids: CASSRGTGGYTF. CDR3 nucleotides: TGTGCCAGTAGTAGGGGGACAGGTGGCTACACCTTC. The V call is TRBV19, the J call TRBJ1-2, with TRBD1 matching over 8 bases. The CDR3 extends over 12 amino acids. The germline gives CDR1 LNHDA, CDR2 SQIVND (reference sequence). The V gene end was trimmed by 4 bases and the J gene end by 7 bases; junction bases not matched to a gene: 2.

The rearrangement joins TRBV14 to TRBJ1-1; no clear D gene. CDR1 SGHDN and CDR2 FVKESK come from the germline V gene. The V and J ends lost 0 bases and 7 bases respectively, with 12 bases between them. This CDR3 spans 14 amino acids. The CDR3 nucleotides are TGTGCCAGCAGCCAAGATTTTGGTCAGGTTGAAGCTTTCTTT. It translates to CASSQDFGQVEAFF.

V and J are TRBV5-4 and TRBJ2-7, with D maybe TRBD1 (6 bases). The CDR3 loop spans 14 amino acids. Looked up from germline, CDR1 is SGHNT and CDR2 is YYREEE (reference sequence). V lost 2 bases to trimming and J lost 3 bases, with 12 bases between them. This CDR3 is CASSFPGHSYEQYF. The CDR3 DNA follows: TGTGCCAGCAGCTTCCCGGGACACAGCTACGAGCAGTACTTC.

V is TRBV19 and J is TRBJ1-5; D may be TRBD1 (6 bases). Trimming left V 4 bases short and J 4 bases short, with 8 bases between. CDR1 and CDR2 from the germline V gene are LNHDA and SQIVND (reference sequence). The CDR3 spans 13 residues. The chain's CDR3 is CASSTGQNQPQHF. For the CDR3, the DNA is TGTGCCAGTAGTACCGGACAGAATCAGCCCCAGCATTTT.

V gene TRBV2 combines with J gene TRBJ2-1; TRBD2 matches at 13 bases. Germline V lookup: CDR1 SNHLY, CDR2 FYNNEI. The CDR3 extends over 15 amino acids. Unmatched junction bases numbered 10, after V lost 10 bases and J lost 7 bases. The CDR3 loop is CATEPGLAGRNEQFF. The CDR3 DNA follows: TGTGCCACGGAGCCGGGACTAGCGGGGCGTAATGAGCAGTTCTTC.

The rearrangement links TRBV6-1 to TRBJ2-7, with D tentatively TRBD2 (6 bases). The CDR3 is 15 amino acids. From germline, CDR1 is MNHNS and CDR2 SASEGT. Trimming shortened V by 8 bases and J by 0 bases, and 17 bases separated the two germline ends. The CDR3 sequence is CASFPAGWASYEQYF. As DNA, the CDR3 is TGTGCCAGCTTCCCAGCGGGTTGGGCCTCCTACGAGCAGTACTTC.

The V and J genes are TRBV10-2 and TRBJ1-4; D is perhaps TRBD1 (5 bases). The CDR3 loop spans 14 amino acids. Between the trimmed V and J ends, which lost 0 bases and 6 bases, there was a span of 8 bases. From germline, CDR1 is WSHSY and CDR2 SAAADI. The CDR3 loop is CASSESRVDEKLFF. CDR3 nucleotide sequence: TGCGCCAGCAGTGAGTCCAGGGTCGATGAAAAACTGTTTTTT.

The chain employs TRBV5-4 and TRBJ1-2; 9 bases align to TRBD1. The CDR3 consists of 15 residues. V was clipped by 3 bases and J by 4 bases; unmatched bases: 7. The germline V gene encodes CDR1 SGHNT and CDR2 YYREEE (reference sequence). CDR3 amino acids: CASSSGQGMFYGYTF. Here the CDR3 DNA reads TGTGCCAGCAGCTCAGGACAGGGGATGTTCTATGGCTACACCTTC.

The chain recombines TRBV6-6 with TRBJ1-2, with 7 positions matching TRBD1. The germline V gene has CDR1 MNHNY and CDR2 SVGAGI (reference sequence). This CDR3 has 15 amino acids. J gave up 4 bases and V 7 bases, and 12 bases lay outside the gene matches. The CDR3 coding sequence is TGTGCCAGCATCCTCAGACAGGGCTTCTCCTATGGCTACACCTTC. Translation: CASILRQGFSYGYTF.

The chain uses TRBV5-8 and TRBJ2-3, with TRBD2 matching over 8 bases. CDR3 length: 13 amino acids. The V and J ends lost 4 bases and 15 bases, in that order; junction bases with no gene match: 13. In germline, CDR1 is SGHTS, CDR2 YDEGEE. For the CDR3, the DNA is TGTGCCAGCAGCACATGGATGAGCGCGGGAGGATATTTT. Its translation: CASSTWMSAGGYF.

The chain combines TRBV6-5 with TRBJ1-5; D ambiguous. The CDR3 loop spans 14 amino acids. The V end was cut by 8 bases, the J end by 0 bases, with 11 bases between. Germline V lookup: CDR1 MNHEY, CDR2 SVGAGI. CDR3 sequence reads: CASHGEDSNQPQHF. In DNA form, the CDR3 reads TGTGCCAGCCACGGGGAGGATAGCAATCAGCCCCAGCATTTT.

The J gene is TRBJ1-5, the V gene TRBV7-9; TRBD1 is a possible D gene (6 bases). The CDR3 totals 15 residues. Germline CDR1 and CDR2: SEHNR and FQNEAQ (reference sequence). Trimming took 5 bases from V and 0 from J, leaving 11 bases between them. The CDR3 protein is CASSGGTYSNQPQHF. The CDR3 region has the DNA TGTGCCAGCAGCGGGGGCACGTATAGCAATCAGCCCCAGCATTTT.

This chain uses TRBV6-1 with TRBJ2-7; 7 nucleotides line up with TRBD2. V was clipped by 8 bases and J by 0 bases; unmatched bases: 7. Germline V gives CDR1 MNHNS, CDR2 SASEGT. There are 14 residues in the CDR3. Written as DNA, the CDR3 is TGTGCCAGCTGGGGGGGGTTCCACTCCTACGAGCAGTACTTC. Translated: CASWGGFHSYEQYF.

The chain has TRBV15 and TRBJ2-1; D call uncertain. The germline V gene encodes CDR1 LNHNV and CDR2 YYDKDF (reference sequence). The CDR3 is made up of 13 amino acids. The V gene lost 3 bases and the J gene lost 4 bases, with 7 bases spanning the gap. The CDR3 region has the DNA TGTGCCACCAGCAGCGACGGGTACAATGAGCAGTTCTTC. Protein product: CATSSDGYNEQFF.

This clone was found once. The chain recombines TRBV30 with TRBJ1-6, with 8 bases matching TRBD1. This CDR3 has 14 amino acids. Trimming took 2 bases from V and 8 from J; bases not matched to a gene: 5. Per the germline V gene, CDR1 is GTSNPN and CDR2 is SVGIG (reference sequence). The CDR3 nucleotides read TGTGCCTGGAGTACCACAGGGGGTTATTCACCCCTCCACTTT. Translation: CAWSTTGGYSPLHF.

V and J are TRBV6-1 and TRBJ2-5; 7 bases map to TRBD2. Germline V lookup: CDR1 MNHNS, CDR2 SASEGT. This CDR3 has 14 residues. With 7 bases clipped from V and 5 bases from J, the junction kept 10 bases outside the gene matches. Here the CDR3 DNA reads TGTGCCAGCACTACTGGCGGGAGTGGGGAGACCCAGTACTTC. Protein: CASTTGGSGETQYF.

This clone was observed a single time. J is TRBJ2-1 and V is TRBV7-9; D is uncertain. The germline V gene has CDR1 SEHNR and CDR2 FQNEAQ (reference sequence). V shed 0 bases and J shed 5 bases, with 17 bases lying between them. CDR3 length equals 17 residues. CDR3 sequence: CASSLAQGDFSNNEQFF. The CDR3 DNA follows: TGTGCCAGCAGCTTAGCCCAAGGAGACTTTAGTAACAATGAGCAGTTCTTC.

The chain carries TRBV6-1 and TRBJ2-4, with D unclear. CDR1 is MNHNS, CDR2 SASEGT, per germline. The CDR3 runs 13 residues. V was trimmed by 10 bases and J by 2 bases, leaving 12 bases between them. CDR3 sequence reads: CATLQNTKNIQYF. The DNA for the CDR3 is TGTGCCACTTTACAGAATACCAAAAACATTCAGTACTTC.

The chain joins TRBV6-5 to TRBJ2-1, with 8 bases identical to TRBD1. Germline lookup yields CDR1 MNHEY and CDR2 SVGAGI. This CDR3 spans 12 amino acids. The trim removed 6 bases at V and 8 bases at J, leaving 3 bases unmatched. CDR3 protein: CASRRQGYEQFF. The CDR3 coding sequence is TGTGCCAGCAGGAGACAGGGGTATGAGCAGTTCTTC.